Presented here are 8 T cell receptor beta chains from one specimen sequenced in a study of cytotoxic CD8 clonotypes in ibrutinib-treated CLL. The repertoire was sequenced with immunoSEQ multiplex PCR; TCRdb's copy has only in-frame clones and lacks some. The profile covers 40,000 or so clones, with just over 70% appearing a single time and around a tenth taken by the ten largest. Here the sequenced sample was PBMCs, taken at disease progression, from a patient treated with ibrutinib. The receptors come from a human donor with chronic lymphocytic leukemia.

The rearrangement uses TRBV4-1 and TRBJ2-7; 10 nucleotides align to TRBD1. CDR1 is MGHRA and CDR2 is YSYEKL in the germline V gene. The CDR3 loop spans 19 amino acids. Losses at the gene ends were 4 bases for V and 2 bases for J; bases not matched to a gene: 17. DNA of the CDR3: TGCGCCAGCAGCCGCACCCAACCGACAGGGGGCAAAAAACCCTACGAGCAGTACTTC. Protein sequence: CASSRTQPTGGKKPYEQYF.

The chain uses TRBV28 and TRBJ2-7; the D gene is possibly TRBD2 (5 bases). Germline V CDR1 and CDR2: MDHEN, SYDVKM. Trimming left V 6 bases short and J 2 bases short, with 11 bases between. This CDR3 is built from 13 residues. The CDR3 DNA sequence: TGTGCCAGCAGCCGGAGCGGTACCTACGAGCAGTACTTC. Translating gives CASSRSGTYEQYF. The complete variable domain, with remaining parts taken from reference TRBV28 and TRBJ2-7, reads DVKVTQSSRYLVKRTGEKVFLECVQDMDHENMFWYRQDPGLGLRLIYFSYDVKMKEKGDIPEGYSVSREKKERFSLILESASTNQTSMYLCASSRSGTYEQYFGPGTRLTVT.

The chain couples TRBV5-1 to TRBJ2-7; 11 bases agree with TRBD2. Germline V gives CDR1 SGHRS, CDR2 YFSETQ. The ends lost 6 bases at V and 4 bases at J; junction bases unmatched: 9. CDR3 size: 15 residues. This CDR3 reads CASTPLAGGAYEQYF. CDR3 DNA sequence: TGCGCCAGCACCCCCCTAGCGGGAGGTGCATACGAGCAGTACTTC.

The CDR3 DNA is TGCGCCAGCAGCTTGGGTTTAACGGCAGGGCGGGAACTGTTTTTT. This translates into CASSLGLTAGRELFF. This sequence joins TRBV5-1 and TRBJ1-4, with a weak D call TRBD1 (5 bases). V was pared by 0 bases and J by 12 bases, with 18 bases between. Germline lookup yields CDR1 SGHRS and CDR2 YFSETQ. The CDR3 is 15 residues long.

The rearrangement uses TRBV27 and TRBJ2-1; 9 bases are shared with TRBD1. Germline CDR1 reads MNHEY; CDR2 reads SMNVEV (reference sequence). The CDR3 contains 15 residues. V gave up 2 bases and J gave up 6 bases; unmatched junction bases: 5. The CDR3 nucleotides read TGTGCCAGCAGTTTAGGCGGGACAGGGATCAATGAGCAGTTCTTC. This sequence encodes CASSLGGTGINEQFF.

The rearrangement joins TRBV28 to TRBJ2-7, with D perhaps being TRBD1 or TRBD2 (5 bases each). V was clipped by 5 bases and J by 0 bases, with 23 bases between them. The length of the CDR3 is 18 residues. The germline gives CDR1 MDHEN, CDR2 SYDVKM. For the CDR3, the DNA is TGTGCCAGCAGTACGCCTTCTGCCCGGGGCCGAAGCTCCTACGAGCAGTACTTC. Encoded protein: CASSTPSARGRSSYEQYF.

The CDR3 DNA follows: TGTGCCAGTAGTAACTCGGGGGCCTACACAGATACGCAGTATTTT. Its translation is CASSNSGAYTDTQYF. This rearrangement joins TRBV19 to TRBJ2-3, with D possibly called TRBD1 or TRBD2 (6 bases each). The germline CDR1 and CDR2 sequences are LNHDA and SQIVND (reference sequence). The CDR3 is 15 residues long. The V end was cut by 4 bases, the J end by 2 bases, with 13 bases between. Together with reference TRBV19 and TRBJ2-3, the CDR3 gives the full variable domain: DGGITQSPKYLFRKEGQNVTLSCEQNLNHDAMYWYRQDPGQGLRLIYYSQIVNDFQKGDIAEGYSVSREKKESFPLTVTSAQKNPTAFYLCASSNSGAYTDTQYFGPGTRLTVL.

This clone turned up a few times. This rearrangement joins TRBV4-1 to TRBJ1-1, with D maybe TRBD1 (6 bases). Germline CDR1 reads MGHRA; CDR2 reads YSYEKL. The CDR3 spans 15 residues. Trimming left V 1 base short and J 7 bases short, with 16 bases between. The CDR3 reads CASSQGFLQGYEAFF. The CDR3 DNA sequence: TGCGCCAGCAGCCAAGGGTTCCTTCAGGGGTATGAAGCTTTCTTT.